The T cell receptor beta chain under discussion was sequenced for a study of CD8+ T cells in alopecia areata. Looking at the study overall: Tofacitinib dosing lasted 6 to 18 months, which was then followed by 6 months off drug. Treated patients received severity scores based on the percentage of scalp area affected.

V was trimmed by 4 bases and J by 8 bases, leaving 14 bases between them. CDR1 MNHEY and CDR2 SVGAGI come from the germline V gene. The CDR3 loop spans 14 amino acids. Concerning this clone itself: Its specificity is not known.

The treatment is: oral pan-JAK inhibitor, 5-10 mg twice daily. Study-level results: Affected lesional scalp, above all in alopecia totalis/universalis, was more clonal than normal scalp.

Reverse transcription of extracted RNA yielded cDNA, which provided the sequencing template. Here immunoSEQ multiplex PCR was the method, and the copy in TCRdb shows in-frame clones only, minus some. The repertoire includes fewer than 250,000 clones, 64% of them detected once, and 4% to 4.5% sits in the top ten. This clonotype was obtained from a human donor with alopecia areata. V gene TRBV6-5 combines with J gene TRBJ1-4, with no clear D. The sequences come from CD4+ T cells sorted from blood, collected at week 4, from a patient treated with tofacitinib. The chain's CDR3 is CASSLQVVGEKLFF. The DNA for the CDR3 is TGTGCCAGCAGTTTACAAGTAGTGGGGGAAAAACTGTTTTTT.